This record looks at one TCR beta chain sequence and its context. This clonotype was observed a few times. This receptor's antigen is unknown. Within one base of it there is no much larger clone, and no base qualities were kept. This entry belongs to a study of early T cells in non-severe SARS-CoV-2 infection (dated by TCRdb to about 2021). With respect to the entire study: Bulk RNA from unsorted whole blood was used for TCR sequencing, so alpha and beta chains could not be paired. What the work shows at the level of the full study, not this receptor alone: VDJdb matching was skewed toward anti-spike CD8 responses and likely underestimated virus-specific expansions by missing private and CD4 specificities.

The study was a case-control design nested within a healthcare worker cohort in London, UK, with weekly nasopharyngeal swab PCR tests and blood sampling. Healthcare workers were enrolled in the week of the UK lockdown, from 23 to 31 March 2020, and were followed every week for up to roughly 15 weeks. The library was produced with 5' RACE. The listed sequencing device is NextSeq 500. To correct for sequencing error and PCR bias, the TCR library protocol tagged individual cDNA molecules with unique molecular identifiers. Both TCR alpha and beta chains were sequenced, and tight co-correlation was observed between alpha and beta sequence abundances in each sample. On the authors' methods: Decombinator V4 was used to annotate TCR sequences for V gene, J gene and CDR3. TCRs were defined as expanded if a significant change between any two time points was detected under a Poisson model with p below 0.0001. TCR abundances were normalised to the total number of TCRs sequenced per sample and expressed as counts per million. MAIT TCRs were defined by TRAV1-2 paired with TRAJ12, TRAJ20 or TRAJ33, and iNKT TCRs by TRAV10 paired with TRAJ18. VDJdb, accessed on 1 November 2021, was searched for TCRs annotated for CMV, EBV and SARS-CoV-2, and TCRs annotated for more than one antigen were excluded. Using fastp trimming at Q25 and MiXCR clonotype assembly, TCRdb reanalyzed the public sequencing data and kept in-frame beta chains. Identical CDR3 proteins give one entry, which carries the most common genes and DNA. For this entry, the V and J calls and clone size follow TCRdb and not the study's own pipeline. Within this sample are 64,000 or so distinct CDR3 sequences, with 13% of them counted one time only. The top ten clonotypes cover around 4.3% of the sample.

The junction carries 19 bases between V and J, which are trimmed by 3 bases and 4 bases respectively. The CDR3 contains 17 residues, cysteine and phenylalanine counted. Only the CDR3 portion is preserved as DNA: 51 bases, with reading frame beginning at the first base. In the germline V gene, CDR1 corresponds to SGDLS and CDR2 to YYNGEE. The chain was built from TRBV9 and TRBJ2-2; TRBD2 is a possible D gene, resting on 5 matching bases. The clonotype was recovered from an adult who was a healthcare worker with PCR-confirmed SARS-CoV-2 infection or an uninfected control (not recorded which). The sequencing sample was made of whole blood. The CDR3 protein is CASSEGPTTRGTGELFF. The base sequence is TGTGCCAGCAGCGAAGGACCGACAACCCGGGGCACCGGGGAGCTGTTTTTT. With all but the CDR3 taken from the reference TRBV9 and TRBJ2-2 genes, the full variable domain is: DSGVTQTPKHLITATGQRVTLRCSPRSGDLSVYWYQQSLDQGLQFLIQYYNGEERAKGNILERFSAQQFPDLHSELNLSSLELGDSALYFCASSEGPTTRGTGELFFGEGSRLTVL.